This T cell receptor beta chain was recovered during a study of radiation and T cells in renal cell carcinoma (dated by TCRdb to 2020 to 2021). Context from the whole study: Samples came from a clinical trial, in which primary renal cell carcinomas received 15 Gy stereotactic body radiation therapy followed by nephrectomy 4 weeks later. A total of approximately 53 samples underwent TCR beta sequencing, made up of approximately 26 tumors and about 27 peripheral blood samples. In the approximately 53 samples combined, fewer than 5 million unique CDR3 nucleotide sequences were found, encoding 3,000,000 or so unique CDR3 amino acid sequences. On the study overall, not on this receptor specifically: No pretreatment tumor biopsies were available, so the baseline intratumoral presence of clonotypes could not be determined. With a single-armed trial design, the study had no way to address how radiation dose or scheduling affects the TCR repertoire. Changes in the blood repertoire were not tracked past 4 weeks after treatment. An increase in top tumor clonotypes in blood was observed from baseline to 2 weeks post-radiation, followed by contraction by 4 weeks, which was taken to suggest transient expansion of tumor-resident clones.

A remark on this clone: Its binding antigen is unknown. Per-nucleotide qualities are absent, and no much larger clonotype sits a single base away.

The meaning of the sample's time point label: blood 2 weeks post-SBRT. According to the study, the label for this sample's treatment or condition signals: 15 Gy SBRT to primary tumor, nephrectomy 4 weeks later. To track tumor-enriched clonotypes, serial peripheral blood was sampled from radiation-treated patients at baseline and at 2 weeks and 4 weeks after SBRT. Every patient's renal cell carcinoma showed clear cell pathology. The QIAamp DNA Blood Mini Kit (Qiagen) was used to prepare genomic DNA for TCR sequencing. The analyses included only samples that passed all quality control checks. TCR beta libraries were generated from genomic DNA with the immunoSEQ kit, following the manufacturer's recommendations. To prepare the libraries, a first multiplex PCR with proprietary primers was run, followed by a second PCR that added unique barcodes, and a bead cleanup was done after each round. A kit-provided positive control reaction and a negative control reaction were included in every sample batch. The final libraries underwent checking on an Agilent 4200 TapeStation D1000 ScreenTape, volumetric pooling, and quantification by qPCR. An Illumina NextSeq500 fitted with a MidOutput 150-cycle cartridge performed the sequencing, running 156 Read1 cycles and 15 Index1 cycles with the kit's custom primers. The pooled library was loaded at 1.0 pM, with an approximately 20% PhiX control spiked in. From the authors' description of their analysis: The vendor-processed data were analyzed in R, and a clonotype was defined as all T cells that share the same CDR3 nucleotide sequence. In the clone abundance analyses, frequencies were normalized to the 10,000 most abundant clones in each sample. Before analysis, public T cell clones were removed, and these numbered fewer than five per sample on average. A difference in abundance of at least 32-fold between compartments was used to define tumor-enriched and baseline blood-enriched clonotypes. A beta-binomial differential abundance model was used to identify clonotypes that expanded or contracted between blood time points. Tumor-blood repertoire similarity was measured with the Baroni-Urbani and Buser coefficient, and groups were compared using two-tailed Wilcoxon tests in R. TCRdb took over this immuneACCESS table, retaining in-frame rearrangements with V and J assigned. Such tables are incomplete; in checked studies, under half of the missing clones stem from an unresolved V gene, and the remainder is unexplained. D and trimming come from the DNA, and the V and J calls and clone size come from that table. The sample table contains 150,000 to 180,000 clones; only one count was recorded for 87% of them. Of the sample, 10% to 15% is held by the ten largest clones.

The germline V gene gives CDR1 as SGDLS and CDR2 as YYNGEE. The CDR3 starts with the cysteine, ends with the phenylalanine, and has 14 residues. Only the CDR3 DNA is retained, 42 bases long and in frame from the first base. V is clipped by 1 base and J by 3 bases, and the sequence between their germline boundaries is 8 bases long. The V gene is TRBV9 and the J gene is TRBJ1-3; a tentative D call is TRBD1 (5 bases match). This receptor was identified in a woman aged 45-65 years with renal cell carcinoma. The starting material was blood, obtained from a patient whose treatment included radiotherapy and nephrectomy. The CDR3 loop reads CASSVMGLGNTIYF. The DNA reads TGTGCCAGCAGCGTAATGGGGCTTGGAAACACCATATATTTT.